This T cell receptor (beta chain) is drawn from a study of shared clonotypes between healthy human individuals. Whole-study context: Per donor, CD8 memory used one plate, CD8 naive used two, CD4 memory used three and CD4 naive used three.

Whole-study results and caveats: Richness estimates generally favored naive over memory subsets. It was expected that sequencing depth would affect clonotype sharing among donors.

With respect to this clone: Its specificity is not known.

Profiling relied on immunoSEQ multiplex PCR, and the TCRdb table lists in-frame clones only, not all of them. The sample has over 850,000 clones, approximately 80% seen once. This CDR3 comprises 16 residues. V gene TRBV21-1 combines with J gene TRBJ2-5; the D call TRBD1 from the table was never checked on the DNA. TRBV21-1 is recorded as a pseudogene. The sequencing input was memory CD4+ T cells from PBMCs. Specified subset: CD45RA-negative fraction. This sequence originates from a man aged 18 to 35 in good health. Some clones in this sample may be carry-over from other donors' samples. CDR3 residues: CASSKGGQGKGETQYF. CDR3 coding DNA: TGTGCCAGCAGCAAAGGGGGGCAGGGGAAGGGAGAGACCCAGTACTTC.